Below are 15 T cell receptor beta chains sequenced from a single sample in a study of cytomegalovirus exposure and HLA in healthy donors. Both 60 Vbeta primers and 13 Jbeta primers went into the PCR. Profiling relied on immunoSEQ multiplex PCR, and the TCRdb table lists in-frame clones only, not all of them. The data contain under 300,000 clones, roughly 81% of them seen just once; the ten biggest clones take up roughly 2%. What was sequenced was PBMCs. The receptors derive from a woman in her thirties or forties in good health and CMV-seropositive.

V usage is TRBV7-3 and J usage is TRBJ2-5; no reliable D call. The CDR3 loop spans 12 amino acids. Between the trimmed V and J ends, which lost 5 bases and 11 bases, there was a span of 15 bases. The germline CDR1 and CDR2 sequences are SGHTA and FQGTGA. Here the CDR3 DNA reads TGTGCCAGCAGCACGCGAACGGGTGAGCAGTACTTC. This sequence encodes CASSTRTGEQYF.

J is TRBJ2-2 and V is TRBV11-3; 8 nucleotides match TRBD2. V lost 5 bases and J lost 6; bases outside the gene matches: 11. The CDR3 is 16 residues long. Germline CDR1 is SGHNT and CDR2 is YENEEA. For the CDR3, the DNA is TGTGCCAGCAGCCCCGGGGGGGCCCGCAACTCCGGGGAGCTGTTTTTT. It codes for CASSPGGARNSGELFF.

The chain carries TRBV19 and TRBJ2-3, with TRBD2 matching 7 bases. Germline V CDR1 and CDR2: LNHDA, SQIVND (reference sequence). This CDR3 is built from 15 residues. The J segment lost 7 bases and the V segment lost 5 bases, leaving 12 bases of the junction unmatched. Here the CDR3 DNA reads TGTGCCAGTAGTCCCAGATCCTCTAGCGGCCATACGCAGTATTTT. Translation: CASSPRSSSGHTQYF.

The CDR3 DNA follows: TGTGCCAGCTCACTCTCGACAGCAAACTATGGCTACACCTTC. As protein: CASSLSTANYGYTF. The V and J genes are TRBV18 and TRBJ1-2; D perhaps matches TRBD1 (5 bases). Per germline, CDR1 KGHSH and CDR2 LQKENI. V gave up 4 bases and J gave up 2 bases, with 11 bases separating them. There are 14 residues in the CDR3.

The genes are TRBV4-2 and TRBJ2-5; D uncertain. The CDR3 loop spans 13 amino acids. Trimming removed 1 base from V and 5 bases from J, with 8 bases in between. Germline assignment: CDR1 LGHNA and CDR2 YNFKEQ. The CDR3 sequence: CASSQALAETQYF. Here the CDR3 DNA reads TGTGCCAGCAGCCAAGCCCTTGCGGAGACCCAGTACTTC.

CDR3 region: CASSPRGENPTNEQFF. In DNA, the CDR3 is TGTGCCAGCTCACCACGGGGGGAGAATCCTACCAATGAGCAGTTCTTC. This chain uses TRBV18 with TRBJ2-1; D may be TRBD2 (6 bases). This CDR3 region has 16 residues. The germline CDR1 and CDR2 sequences are KGHSH and LQKENI. V was shortened by 1 base and J by 6 bases, with 16 bases between the two germline ends.

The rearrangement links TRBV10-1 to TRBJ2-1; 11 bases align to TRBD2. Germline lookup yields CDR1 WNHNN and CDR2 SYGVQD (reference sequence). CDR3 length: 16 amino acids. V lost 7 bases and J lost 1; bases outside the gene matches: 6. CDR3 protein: CASNRLAGKSYNEQFF. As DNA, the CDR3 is TGCGCCAGCAACCGACTAGCGGGGAAATCCTACAATGAGCAGTTCTTC.

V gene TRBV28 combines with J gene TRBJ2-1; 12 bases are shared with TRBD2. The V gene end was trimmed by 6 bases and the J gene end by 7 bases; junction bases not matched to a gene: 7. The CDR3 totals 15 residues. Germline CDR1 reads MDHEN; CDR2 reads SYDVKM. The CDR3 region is CASRQTSGRWNEQFF. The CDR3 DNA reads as TGTGCCAGCAGACAAACTAGCGGGAGGTGGAATGAGCAGTTCTTC. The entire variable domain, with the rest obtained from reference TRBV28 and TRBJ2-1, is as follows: DVKVTQSSRYLVKRTGEKVFLECVQDMDHENMFWYRQDPGLGLRLIYFSYDVKMKEKGDIPEGYSVSREKKERFSLILESASTNQTSMYLCASRQTSGRWNEQFFGPGTRLTVL.

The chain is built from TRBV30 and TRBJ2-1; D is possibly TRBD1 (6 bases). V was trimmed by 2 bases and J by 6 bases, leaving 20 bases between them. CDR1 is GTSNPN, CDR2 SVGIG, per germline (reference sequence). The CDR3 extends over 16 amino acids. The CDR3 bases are TGTGCCTGGAGTCACTCGGGGACATCGAAGTTCAATGAGCAGTTCTTC. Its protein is CAWSHSGTSKFNEQFF.

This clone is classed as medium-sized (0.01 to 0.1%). CDR3 protein: CASSLRWTGSYEQYF. The CDR3 DNA follows: TGTGCCAGCAGCTTGAGATGGACAGGGTCATACGAGCAGTACTTC. The chain couples TRBV5-5 to TRBJ2-7, with 8 bases identical to TRBD1. Germline trimming cut 1 base from V and 4 bases from J; bases unmatched to any gene: 7. Germline CDR1 is SGHKS and CDR2 is YYEKEE (reference sequence). The CDR3 totals 15 residues.

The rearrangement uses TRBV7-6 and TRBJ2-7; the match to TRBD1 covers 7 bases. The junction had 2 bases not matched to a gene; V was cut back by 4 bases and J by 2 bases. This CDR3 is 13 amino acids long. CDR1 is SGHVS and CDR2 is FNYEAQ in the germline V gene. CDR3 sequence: CASSYTGAYEQYF. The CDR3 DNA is TGTGCCAGCAGCTATACAGGGGCCTACGAGCAGTACTTC.

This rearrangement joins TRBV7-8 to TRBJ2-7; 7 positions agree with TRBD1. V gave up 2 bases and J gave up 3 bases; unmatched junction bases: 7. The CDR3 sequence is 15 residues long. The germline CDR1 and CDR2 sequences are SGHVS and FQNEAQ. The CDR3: CASSLRPRDSYEQYF. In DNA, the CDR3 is TGTGCCAGCAGCTTAAGGCCCCGGGACAGCTACGAGCAGTACTTC.

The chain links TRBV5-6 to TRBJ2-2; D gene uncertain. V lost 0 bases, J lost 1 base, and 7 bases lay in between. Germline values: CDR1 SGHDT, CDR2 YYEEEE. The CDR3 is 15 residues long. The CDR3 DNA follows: TGTGCCAGCAGCTTGGTGTTAGTGAACACCGGGGAGCTGTTTTTT. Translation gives CASSLVLVNTGELFF.

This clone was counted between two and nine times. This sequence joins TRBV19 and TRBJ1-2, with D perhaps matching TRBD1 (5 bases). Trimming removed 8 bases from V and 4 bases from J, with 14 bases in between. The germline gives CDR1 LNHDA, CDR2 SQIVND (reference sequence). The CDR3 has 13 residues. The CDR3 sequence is CASAPQVAYGYTF. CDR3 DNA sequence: TGTGCCAGTGCTCCACAGGTAGCCTATGGCTACACCTTC.

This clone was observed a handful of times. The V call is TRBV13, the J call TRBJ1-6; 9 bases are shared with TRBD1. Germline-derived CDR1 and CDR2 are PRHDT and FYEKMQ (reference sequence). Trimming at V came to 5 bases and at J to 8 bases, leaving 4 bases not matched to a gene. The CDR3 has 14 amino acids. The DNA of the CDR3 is TGTGCCAGCAGCATTGGACAGGGGTATTCACCCCTCCACTTT. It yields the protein CASSIGQGYSPLHF.